The entry that follows covers one T cell receptor (beta chain) sequence. This CDR3 comprises 14 residues. The V end lost 1 base, the J end lost 2 bases, and 9 bases lay between the germline ends. The V gene's germline CDR1 is SGHNT and CDR2 YYREEE (reference sequence). The data originate from a study of blood T cell repertoires in COVID-19. The wider study: The United States, Italy and Spain supplied acute and convalescent COVID-19 samples.

Method: immunoSEQ multiplex PCR; TCRdb's copy keeps in-frame clones and lacks some. The sample has 150,000 to 200,000 clones; roughly 84% are singletons. Those enrolled, adults aged roughly 18 to 89 years, came from roughly 23 US areas. Clinical histories supplied by participants themselves formed the basis of cohort assignment. Recovered participants had two consecutive negative NP/OP PCR tests, healthcare professional clearance, or symptom resolution. The TCR was taken from a man between 35 and 55 years old who had recovered from COVID-19. Sequencing was performed on PBMCs or T cells enriched from blood (not recorded which). The chain combines TRBV5-4 with TRBJ2-5; TRBD2 is a possible D gene (6 bases). CDR3 coding DNA: TGTGCCAGCAGCTTGATGGGGGGTCAAGAGACCCAGTACTTC. Protein: CASSLMGGQETQYF.